The 15 T cell receptor beta chains listed next were all sequenced from one sample in a study of post-analysis software for immune sequencing data. Points from the study as a whole: Elevated frequency relative to controls characterized several TRBV segments in patients, TRBV5-6, TRBV5-1 and TRBV20-1 among them.

What these receptors recognize is not known. Unique molecular identifiers had been added to the TCR beta cDNA libraries. In TCRdb, the PCR reads were re-called with MiXCR into one record per CDR3 protein. The table includes 740,000 or so distinct CDR3 sequences, roughly 58% detected once. Input material: blood. These receptors were taken from a girl aged 10-17 years with multiple sclerosis.

On this clonotype: The junction departs from the called germline gene at one end, perhaps through a read error. The chain uses TRBV20-1 and TRBJ2-7; maybe TRBD2 (6 bases). Germline V lookup: CDR1 DFQATT, CDR2 SNEGSKA (reference sequence). This CDR3 has 12 amino acids. Written as DNA, the CDR3 is TGCGGTGCTAGGGGACTGAGCGGCGAGCAGTACTTC. It is translated as CGARGLSGEQYF.

V usage is TRBV12-3 or TRBV12-4 and J usage is TRBJ2-3; weak D call: TRBD2 (7 bases). The CDR3 has 13 residues. The V end was cut by 4 bases, the J end by 6 bases, with 11 bases between. CDR3 residues: CASSWGGRDTQYF. CDR3 sequence (DNA): TGTGCCAGCAGTTGGGGGGGCAGGGATACGCAGTATTTT.

This clonotype was observed a few times. The J gene is TRBJ2-3, the V gene TRBV29-1; possible D gene TRBD2, 6 bases. Germline CDR1 is SQVTM and CDR2 is ANQGSEA. The CDR3 covers 15 residues. The V and J ends lost 4 bases and 0 bases respectively, with 14 bases between them. The CDR3 loop is CSVARESASTDTQYF. The CDR3 DNA reads as TGCAGCGTTGCCCGGGAGTCTGCTAGCACAGATACGCAGTATTTT.

This sequence joins TRBV5-1 and TRBJ2-6, with 9 bases matching TRBD1. This CDR3 has 18 amino acids. The V and J ends lost 0 bases and 4 bases, in that order; junction bases with no gene match: 8. The V gene's germline CDR1 is SGHRS and CDR2 YFSETQ. The CDR3 DNA reads TGCGCCAGCAGCTTGGAGGCGGACAGGGGTTGGGGGGCCAACGTCCTGACTTTC. Encoded protein: CASSLEADRGWGANVLTF.

The V and J genes are TRBV7-2 and TRBJ2-1, with D possibly TRBD1 on 6 matching bases. With 6 bases removed from V and 2 bases from J, the gap between germline ends came to 17 bases. CDR1 is SGHTA, CDR2 FQGNSA, per germline. The CDR3 is 16 amino acids. CDR3 residues: CASSLVTGHTYNEQFF. DNA for the CDR3: TGTGCCAGCAGTCTTGTAACAGGGCACACCTACAATGAGCAGTTCTTC.

This sequence joins TRBV5-1 and TRBJ2-1; D perhaps matches TRBD2 (7 bases). Germline loops: CDR1 SGHRS, CDR2 YFSETQ. This CDR3 has 16 amino acids. V was cut by 4 bases and J by 4 bases, with 18 bases left in between. In DNA, the CDR3 is TGCGCCAGCAGCGGCGGGGGCACAGGGTTTTACAATGAGCAGTTCTTC. This encodes CASSGGGTGFYNEQFF.

This clonotype came up a few times. This chain connects TRBV9 to TRBJ1-2, with D possibly matching TRBD1 (5 bases). Trimming shortened V by 3 bases and J by 6 bases, and 12 bases separated the two germline ends. CDR3 length: 13 amino acids. Germline V gives CDR1 SGDLS, CDR2 YYNGEE. CDR3 sequence (DNA): TGTGCCAGCAGCGCCGGGACTCCCGATGGCTACACCTTC. It encodes CASSAGTPDGYTF.

The chain employs TRBV5-1 and TRBJ2-5, with no clear D. V was shortened by 1 base and J by 5 bases, with 6 bases between the two germline ends. The V gene's germline CDR1 is SGHRS and CDR2 YFSETQ. This CDR3 comprises 12 residues. This CDR3 reads CASSLSWETQYF. The CDR3 region has the DNA TGCGCCAGCAGCTTGAGTTGGGAGACCCAGTACTTC. Looking up the rest from reference TRBV5-1 and TRBJ2-5 gives the full variable domain: KAGVTQTPRYLIKTRGQQVTLSCSPISGHRSVSWYQQTPGQGLQFLFEYFSETQRNKGNFPGRFSGRQFSNSRSEMNVSTLELGDSALYLCASSLSWETQYFGPGTRLLVL.

Only one count was recorded for this clonotype. This rearrangement joins TRBV7-9 to TRBJ2-7; TRBD2 matches at 7 bases. The CDR3 loop spans 13 amino acids. Germline-derived CDR1 and CDR2 are SEHNR and FQNEAQ (reference sequence). The J segment lost 5 bases and the V segment lost 8 bases, leaving 9 bases of the junction unmatched. CDR3 loop: CASSETSLNEQYF. The CDR3 region has the DNA TGTGCCAGCTCTGAGACTAGCCTGAACGAGCAGTACTTC.

The genes are TRBV5-1 and TRBJ2-3; 10 bases map to TRBD2. V lost 0 bases, J lost 6 bases, and 7 bases stayed unmatched. CDR3 length: 16 residues. The V gene's germline CDR1 is SGHRS and CDR2 YFSETQ. The CDR3 DNA follows: TGCGCCAGCAGCTTGGTCCCGCTAGCGGGGGCGGATACGCAGTATTTT. This translates into CASSLVPLAGADTQYF.

In its sample, this clonotype was seen once. The chain joins TRBV5-1 to TRBJ2-1, with D perhaps matching TRBD1 or TRBD2 (6 bases each). Trimming cost V 4 bases and J 4 bases, with 21 bases left between them. The CDR3 loop spans 17 amino acids. Germline-derived CDR1 and CDR2 are SGHRS and YFSETQ. The CDR3 region has the DNA TGCGCCAGCAGCATCGCACCCATGGGGGCGGGATACAATGAGCAGTTCTTC. Amino acid sequence: CASSIAPMGAGYNEQFF.

The V gene is TRBV5-1, the J gene TRBJ1-2; maybe TRBD1 (5 bases). The V end lost 0 bases, the J end lost 6 bases, and 12 bases lay between the germline ends. Germline V gene sequence: CDR1 SGHRS, CDR2 YFSETQ. CDR3 length: 14 residues. The CDR3 bases are TGCGCCAGCAGCTTGGGGATCACAGGACATGGCTACACCTTC. It yields the protein CASSLGITGHGYTF.

V usage is TRBV7-6 and J usage is TRBJ2-5, with 8 bases fitting TRBD1. Germline V lookup: CDR1 SGHVS, CDR2 FNYEAQ. V lost 0 bases and J lost 1; bases outside the gene matches: 7. The CDR3 is 17 amino acids. The CDR3 sequence: CASSLAALGQGQETQYF. CDR3 nucleotide sequence: TGTGCCAGCAGCTTAGCGGCTCTCGGACAGGGCCAAGAGACCCAGTACTTC.

Of note for this clonotype: Germline is not matched at one junction end, which may reflect a read error. The chain couples TRBV29-1 to TRBJ2-3; 8 bases map to TRBD2. The CDR3 extends over 12 amino acids. Germline CDR1 SQVTM, CDR2 ANQGSEA. The DNA for the CDR3 is TGCAGCGTTGTCCGGGAGGGAGATGCGCAGTATTTT. As protein: CSVVREGDAQYF.

V usage is TRBV20-1 and J usage is TRBJ2-7; D perhaps matches TRBD1 (6 bases). The V end was cut by 0 bases, the J end by 6 bases, with 12 bases between. The CDR3 has 13 amino acids. CDR1 DFQATT and CDR2 SNEGSKA come from the germline V gene (reference sequence). The CDR3 loop reads CSARDPWGPEQYF. Here the CDR3 DNA reads TGCAGTGCTAGAGATCCGTGGGGGCCCGAGCAGTACTTC.